The source of this T cell receptor (beta chain) is a study of glioma-infiltrating T cells after dendritic cell vaccination. Turning to the study itself: Patients received three intradermal dendritic cell vaccine injections at biweekly intervals. Overall study findings and caveats: Complete blood and tumor specimen sets were limited to few patients.

Comments on this clone: As yet, its antigen is unknown.

The sample's time point: after dendritic cell vaccination, including at tumor progression/relapse. TCRdb keeps only in-frame clones here, not all; method: immunoSEQ multiplex PCR. The table lists 72,000 or so clones, 87% of them singletons. Germline CDR1 and CDR2: SNHLY and FYNNEI. Trimming removed 5 bases from V and 8 bases from J, with 12 bases in between. The CDR3 spans 13 residues. The sample here was blood, taken after dendritic cell vaccination. V gene TRBV2 combines with J gene TRBJ1-4, with D unclear. This TCR came from a human donor with glioblastoma. As DNA, the CDR3 is TGTGCCAGCAGTACAGAGGCGGGAGAAAAACTGTTTTTT. Translating it yields CASSTEAGEKLFF.